This is a list of T cell receptor beta chains from one sample in a study of Ad26.COV2.S vaccination and SARS-CoV-2 variants. Generated by immunoSEQ multiplex PCR, the TCRdb table keeps only in-frame clones and is missing some. Counted here are nearly 400,000 clones, about 89% occurring once; the ten biggest clones make up around 1.8%. The input for sequencing was peripheral blood, taken in a trial of Ad26.COV2.S vaccine versus placebo. The source is a person aged 18 to 59 who received the Ad26.COV2.S COVID-19 vaccine or a placebo. The CDR3 runs from the conserved cysteine through the conserved F or W. The order of the fields is CDR3 protein, CDR3 DNA, D gene, V gene, J gene, CDR3 length, clone size. The D gene is left open where the match is weak. Only some rows state a clone size, as once, few, many or a class for expanded clones.

CASNLDNSNIQYF	TGTGCCAGCAATCTCGACAACTCAAACATTCAGTACTTC	-	TRBV6-5	TRBJ2-4	13	-
CASSYQGGTTQYF	TGTGCCAGCAGTTACCAGGGAGGAACTACCCAGTACTTC	-	TRBV6-2/TRBV6-3	TRBJ2-5	13	-
CASSLEHSYNEQFF	TGTGCCAGCAGCTTAGAGCATTCCTACAATGAGCAGTTCTTC	-	TRBV5-4	TRBJ2-1	14	-
CASSLGGGLNQPQHF	TGTGCCAGCAGTCTGGGCGGGGGATTAAATCAGCCCCAGCATTTT	-	TRBV28	TRBJ1-5	15	-
CASRLRQVYGGELFF	TGTGCCAGCAGATTAAGACAGGTTTATGGCGGGGAGCTGTTTTTT	-	TRBV28	TRBJ2-2	15	-
CASSQEGLLGVNEQFF	TGTGCCAGCAGCCAAGAAGGCCTCCTCGGGGTGAATGAGCAGTTCTTC	-	TRBV14	TRBJ2-1	16	-
CASSFQGGLATNTGELFF	TGTGCCAGCAGCTTTCAGGGGGGGCTGGCGACGAACACCGGGGAGCTGTTTTTT	-	TRBV13	TRBJ2-2	18	-
CSVEDHRQETQYF	TGCAGCGTTGAAGATCACAGGCAAGAGACCCAGTACTTC	-	TRBV29-1	TRBJ2-5	13	-
CASSELGKYETQYF	TGTGCCAGCAGTGAGCTGGGGAAATACGAGACCCAGTACTTC	-	TRBV2	TRBJ2-5	14	-
CASSPDARRQPQHF	TGTGCCAGCAGTCCGGACGCCAGGAGACAGCCCCAGCATTTT	-	TRBV6-6	TRBJ1-5	14	few
CASSLGTSGSQSEQYF	TGCGCCAGCAGCTTGGGGACTAGCGGGAGTCAGTCCGAGCAGTACTTC	TRBD2	TRBV5-1	TRBJ2-7	16	-
CASSLRGPAYNEQFF	TGTGCCAGCAGCTTAAGGGGCCCGGCCTACAATGAGCAGTTCTTC	-	TRBV11-3	TRBJ2-1	15	-
CASSSVVGSSYEQYF	TGCGCCAGCAGCTCTGTGGTAGGCAGCTCCTACGAGCAGTACTTC	-	TRBV5-1	TRBJ2-7	15	-
CASSGYTEAFF	TGTGCCAGCAGTGGATACACTGAAGCTTTCTTT	-	TRBV2	TRBJ1-1	11	few
CASSEHGTRTDTQYF	TGTGCCAGCAGTGAACACGGGACCCGCACAGATACGCAGTATTTT	-	TRBV6-1	TRBJ2-3	15	-
CATSDATGSADEQYF	TGTGCCACCAGTGACGCGACAGGGTCAGCCGACGAGCAGTACTTC	TRBD1	TRBV24-1	TRBJ2-7	15	-
CASSFVGSGTDTQYF	TGTGCCAGCAGTTTTGTGGGGTCCGGCACAGATACGCAGTATTTT	-	TRBV28	TRBJ2-3	15	-
CASSNPTGYNYGYTF	TGTGCCAGCAGCAACCCGACAGGGTATAACTATGGCTACACCTTC	TRBD1	TRBV5-4	TRBJ1-2	15	-
CATRGGNVADTQYF	TGTGCCACCCGGGGGGGGAACGTGGCAGATACGCAGTATTTT	TRBD2	TRBV24-1	TRBJ2-3	14	-
CASSQGPYEQYF	TGTGCCAGCAGCCAAGGGCCGTACGAGCAGTACTTC	-	TRBV3-1/TRBV3-2	TRBJ2-7	12	-
CASSLGLTEIHYEQYF	TGTGCCAGCAGCTTAGGTTTGACAGAGATCCACTACGAGCAGTACTTC	-	TRBV13	TRBJ2-7	16	-
CASSLGGGRASGELFF	TGTGCCAGCAGCTTAGGGGGCGGGAGGGCCTCCGGGGAGCTGTTTTTT	TRBD2	TRBV11-3	TRBJ2-2	16	once
CASSQVNTGANVLTF	TGCGCCAGCAGCCAAGTTAATACTGGGGCCAACGTCCTGACTTTC	-	TRBV4-1	TRBJ2-6	15	-
CASSQFSFGTQGQDGYTF	TGCGCCAGCAGCCAATTTTCCTTTGGGACTCAAGGACAAGATGGCTACACCTTC	-	TRBV4-3	TRBJ1-2	18	-
CASSLGRGTDNTGELFF	TGTGCCAGCAGCTTAGGTCGGGGGACTGATAACACCGGGGAGCTGTTTTTT	-	TRBV7-8	TRBJ2-2	17	-
CASNSLLGEQFF	TGTGCCAGCAACTCACTCCTTGGTGAGCAGTTCTTC	-	TRBV7-9	TRBJ2-1	12	-
CAISETLSTDTQYF	TGTGCCATCAGTGAAACACTCAGCACAGATACGCAGTATTTT	-	TRBV10-3	TRBJ2-3	14	-
CASRTPGQDYGYTF	TGTGCCAGCAGGACGCCGGGACAGGACTATGGCTACACCTTC	TRBD1	TRBV6-5	TRBJ1-2	14	-
CAISEERELEETQYF	TGTGCCATCAGTGAAGAGCGGGAGCTCGAAGAGACCCAGTACTTC	TRBD2	TRBV10-3	TRBJ2-5	15	once
CASSSGPYEQYF	TGTGCCAGCAGTAGCGGCCCCTACGAGCAGTACTTC	-	TRBV2	TRBJ2-7	12	-
CASEGTTYNEQFF	TGTGCCAGCGAGGGGACAACATACAATGAGCAGTTCTTC	-	TRBV9	TRBJ2-1	13	-
CASGTAYNEQFF	TGTGCCAGCGGGACGGCTTACAATGAGCAGTTCTTC	-	TRBV19	TRBJ2-1	12	once
CASSFASEAYEQYF	TGTGCCAGCAGTTTCGCTAGCGAAGCCTACGAGCAGTACTTC	-	TRBV6-5	TRBJ2-7	14	medium-sized
CASSLAMGRAATETQYF	TGTGCCAGCAGCTTAGCTATGGGCAGGGCGGCGACAGAGACCCAGTACTTC	-	TRBV7-8	TRBJ2-5	17	-
CASSSGPTGGRPEAFF	TGTGCCAGCAGCTCAGGCCCGACAGGGGGCAGGCCTGAAGCTTTCTTT	TRBD1	TRBV13	TRBJ1-1	16	-
CASSIQGLGTDTQYF	TGTGCCAGTTCGATCCAGGGGTTGGGCACAGATACGCAGTATTTT	-	TRBV6-5	TRBJ2-3	15	-
CAWSWASGSQETQYF	TGTGCCTGGAGCTGGGCTAGCGGGAGTCAAGAGACCCAGTACTTC	TRBD2	TRBV30	TRBJ2-5	15	-
CASLGTGWIHSGNTIYF	TGTGCCAGCCTGGGGACAGGGTGGATCCACTCTGGAAACACCATATATTTT	TRBD1	TRBV28	TRBJ1-3	17	-